The 18 T cell receptor beta chains below all came from one sample that was sequenced in a study of blood T cell repertoires in COVID-19. Sequenced by immunoSEQ multiplex PCR; TCRdb stores in-frame clones only, minus some. The sample has 210,000 or so clones, 87% seen once. The sequenced sample consisted of PBMCs or T cells enriched from blood (not recorded which). The receptors shown here come from a man in his thirties or forties who had recovered from COVID-19.

The rearrangement links TRBV18 to TRBJ2-4, with a possible D match to TRBD1 (5 bases). Deletions cut 1 base from V and 7 bases from J, with 14 bases between. Germline V gives CDR1 KGHSH, CDR2 LQKENI. CDR3 length: 15 residues. CDR3 in amino acids: CASSPQQGEYNIQYF. DNA of the CDR3: TGTGCCAGCTCACCACAACAAGGGGAATACAACATTCAGTACTTC. The full variable domain, rest sourced from reference TRBV18 and TRBJ2-4, is NAGVMQNPRHLVRRRGQEARLRCSPMKGHSHVYWYRQLPEEGLKFMVYLQKENIIDESGMPKERFSAEFPKEGPSILRIQQVVRGDSAAYFCASSPQQGEYNIQYFGAGTRLSVL.

This clone was found a few times. This chain joins TRBV4-1 and TRBJ1-4; no clear D gene. The CDR3 spans 13 residues. Germline V lookup: CDR1 MGHRA, CDR2 YSYEKL. V was trimmed by 1 base and J by 4 bases, leaving 4 bases between them. The CDR3 DNA reads as TGCGCCAGCAGCCAAGCCATTAATGAAAAACTGTTTTTT. Protein product: CASSQAINEKLFF.

In its sample, this clone was seen once. V and J are TRBV27 and TRBJ2-7; 7 bases are a match to TRBD1. Looked up from germline, CDR1 is MNHEY and CDR2 is SMNVEV (reference sequence). V lost 5 bases to trimming and J lost 0 bases; unmatched junction nucleotides: 10. The CDR3 spans 16 residues. The CDR3 loop is CASSTPPGTVSYEQYF. The CDR3 DNA sequence: TGTGCCAGCAGTACCCCTCCCGGGACAGTCTCCTACGAGCAGTACTTC.

The chain is built from TRBV6-4 and TRBJ1-6; 9 bases map to TRBD1. Germline V gives CDR1 MRHNA, CDR2 SNTAGT. The CDR3 extends over 13 amino acids. V lost 6 bases to trimming and J lost 7 bases; unmatched junction nucleotides: 1. The CDR3 sequence is CASRGQGNSPLHF. CDR3 in DNA: TGTGCCAGCAGGGGACAGGGAAATTCACCCCTCCACTTT.

The chain combines TRBV29-1 with TRBJ1-1; D not resolved. The CDR3 length is 12 residues. Per the germline V gene, CDR1 is SQVTM and CDR2 is ANQGSEA. V was cut by 5 bases and J by 4 bases, with 11 bases left in between. CDR3 in amino acids: CSVNPTSTEAFF. The CDR3 DNA follows: TGCAGCGTTAACCCGACAAGCACTGAAGCTTTCTTT. The full variable domain, its missing parts supplied by reference TRBV29-1 and TRBJ1-1, is SAVISQKPSRDICQRGTSLTIQCQVDSQVTMMFWYRQQPGQSLTLIATANQGSEATYESGFVIDKFPISRPNLTFSTLTVSNMSPEDSSIYLCSVNPTSTEAFFGQGTRLTVV.

This clone has a count of ten or more. V gene TRBV6-4 combines with J gene TRBJ2-3; 12 positions agree with TRBD1. Per germline, CDR1 MRHNA and CDR2 SNTAGT. V gave up 3 bases and J gave up 4 bases; unmatched junction bases: 2. CDR3 length: 15 residues. The CDR3 region has the DNA TGTGCCAGCAGTGAAGGGACAGGGGGCGCAGATACGCAGTATTTT. Protein sequence: CASSEGTGGADTQYF.

The sample holds a few counts of this clone. The CDR3, as DNA: TGTGCCAGCAGCTTGGGAGGGACTAGCGGGAGAAAAGAGACCCAGTACTTC. This sequence encodes CASSLGGTSGRKETQYF. The chain couples TRBV5-4 to TRBJ2-5; TRBD2 matches at 14 bases. Looked up from germline, CDR1 is SGHNT and CDR2 is YYREEE (reference sequence). The CDR3 is made up of 17 amino acids. J was trimmed by 3 bases and V by 0 bases; bases with no gene match: 4.

V and J are TRBV2 and TRBJ2-7; D uncertain. V was shortened by 8 bases and J by 7 bases, with 15 bases between the two germline ends. Looked up from germline, CDR1 is SNHLY and CDR2 is FYNNEI. The CDR3 contains 12 residues. The CDR3 nucleotides are TGTGCCAGCGGGTCGGAGAGAATTGAGCAGTACTTC. Its protein is CASGSERIEQYF. Looking up the rest from reference TRBV2 and TRBJ2-7 gives the full variable domain: EPEVTQTPSHQVTQMGQEVILRCVPISNHLYFYWYRQILGQKVEFLVSFYNNEISEKSEIFDDQFSVERPDGSNFTLKIRSTKLEDSAMYFCASGSERIEQYFGPGTRLTVT.

This chain uses TRBV28 with TRBJ2-3; D might be TRBD1 (6 bases). In germline, CDR1 is MDHEN, CDR2 SYDVKM. CDR3 length: 15 residues. Trimming left V 5 bases short and J 1 base short, with 13 bases between. CDR3 in amino acids: CASSMGAAGTDTQYF. In DNA form, the CDR3 reads TGTGCCAGCAGTATGGGGGCCGCGGGCACAGATACGCAGTATTTT.

The chain is built from TRBV30 and TRBJ1-1; TRBD1 might be the D (5 bases). The CDR3 contains 16 residues. Germline CDR1 GTSNPN, CDR2 SVGIG (reference sequence). With 3 bases removed from V and 5 bases from J, the gap between germline ends came to 22 bases. The CDR3 region is CAWSRNLPLGGTEAFF. CDR3 DNA sequence: TGTGCCTGGAGCCGAAACCTGCCCCTGGGGGGGACTGAAGCTTTCTTT.

The chain recombines TRBV19 with TRBJ2-1; D unresolved. Germline CDR1 reads LNHDA; CDR2 reads SQIVND (reference sequence). V dropped 7 bases and J dropped 4 bases, with 11 bases sitting between them. CDR3 length equals 13 residues. CDR3 sequence: CASTEPVYNEQFF. For the CDR3, the DNA is TGTGCCAGTACCGAGCCCGTATACAATGAGCAGTTCTTC.

The CDR3 reads CASSIEGQGKVGTGELFF. In nucleotides, the CDR3 is TGTGCCAGTAGTATAGAAGGGCAGGGAAAAGTAGGGACCGGGGAGCTGTTTTTT. V and J are TRBV19 and TRBJ2-2, with D tentatively TRBD1 (5 bases). This CDR3 region has 18 residues. The germline V gene encodes CDR1 LNHDA and CDR2 SQIVND (reference sequence). The germline V and J ends were trimmed by 0 bases and 5 bases, with 19 bases remaining between them. Combining the CDR3 with reference TRBV19 and TRBJ2-2 gives the whole variable domain DGGITQSPKYLFRKEGQNVTLSCEQNLNHDAMYWYRQDPGQGLRLIYYSQIVNDFQKGDIAEGYSVSREKKESFPLTVTSAQKNPTAFYLCASSIEGQGKVGTGELFFGEGSRLTVL.

This rearrangement joins TRBV27 to TRBJ1-5; D unresolved. Per germline, CDR1 MNHEY and CDR2 SMNVEV (reference sequence). The CDR3 has 14 amino acids. Trimming stripped 3 bases from V and 0 bases from J, with 6 bases between. As DNA, the CDR3 is TGTGCCAGCAGTTTGAGTAGTAGCAATCAGCCCCAGCATTTT. As protein: CASSLSSSNQPQHF.

The chain links TRBV11-2 to TRBJ2-1, with a weak D call TRBD2 (7 bases). The CDR3 spans 11 residues. The V and J ends lost 5 bases and 10 bases respectively, with 9 bases between them. From germline, CDR1 is SGHAT and CDR2 FQNNGV. The CDR3 DNA sequence: TGTGCCAGCAGCAGCGGGACAGAGCAGTTCTTC. This gives the protein CASSSGTEQFF.

This rearrangement joins TRBV6-5 to TRBJ1-6, with 9 positions matching TRBD1. CDR1 is MNHEY and CDR2 is SVGAGI in the germline V gene. The CDR3 runs to 15 residues. V lost 6 bases and J lost 10; bases outside the gene matches: 10. The DNA for the CDR3 is TGTGCCAGCAGGCGTATGACAGGGGGAGGCTCACCCCTCCACTTT. This translates into CASRRMTGGGSPLHF.

There are a few counts of this clone. The chain joins TRBV7-2 to TRBJ1-2; maybe TRBD1 (6 bases). The CDR3 spans 14 residues. The V and J ends lost 5 bases and 8 bases respectively, with 18 bases between them. Germline V gene lookup returns CDR1 SGHTA and CDR2 FQGNSA. CDR3 protein: CASSPIRDIWGYTF. The DNA for the CDR3 is TGTGCCAGCAGCCCAATCCGGGACATCTGGGGCTACACCTTC.

The chain combines TRBV4-1 with TRBJ2-7; D is possibly TRBD1 (5 bases). CDR3 length: 16 amino acids. Germline CDR1 reads MGHRA; CDR2 reads YSYEKL. The ends were cut back, 1 base at V and 3 bases at J, with 16 bases in the middle. This CDR3 is CASSQGNMAGIYEQYF. Written as DNA, the CDR3 is TGCGCCAGCAGCCAAGGGAATATGGCAGGGATCTACGAGCAGTACTTC.

This sequence joins TRBV4-1 and TRBJ2-2, with D perhaps matching TRBD2 (5 bases). CDR3 length: 19 amino acids. Trimming left V 3 bases short and J 5 bases short, with 25 bases between. Germline V lookup: CDR1 MGHRA, CDR2 YSYEKL. The CDR3 region has the DNA TGCGCCAGCAGCCATTCTAAAGCGGCGGGCCGAGGGTGGACCGGGGAGCTGTTTTTT. Translated: CASSHSKAAGRGWTGELFF.